This T cell receptor (beta chain) came from a study of glioma-infiltrating T cells after dendritic cell vaccination (dated by TCRdb to the mid-2010s). Broadly, across the study: The cohort included 15 or so glioblastoma patients drawn from Phase I and II dendritic cell vaccination trials, of whom 9 were newly diagnosed and 6 had recurrent disease. To make the vaccine, monocyte-derived dendritic cells were cultured for 6 to 8 days with IL-4 and GM-CSF and then pulsed overnight with autologous tumor lysate. Three intradermal dendritic cell vaccine injections were administered to patients at biweekly intervals in the arm below the axilla. Between 2003 and 2012, patients were given autologous tumor lysate-pulsed dendritic cell vaccination. Deep sequencing of TCR beta CDR3 regions was used to quantify tumor-infiltrating lymphocyte content and compare tumor and blood repertoires in dendritic cell-vaccinated glioblastoma patients. Survival after dendritic cell vaccination was correlated with TCR sequencing metrics, including TIL content and tumor-blood repertoire overlap. Results the study describes overall, beyond this receptor: The TCR overlap response model with three groups was called speculative and said to need prospective validation. The cohort was small and heterogeneous, with few patients having full blood and tumor sets and even fewer initial-recurrent tumor pairs. Higher estimated pretreatment TIL content predicted longer time to progression and overall survival after dendritic cell vaccination. TCR clonality showed no direct relationship with survival, which suggests that a diverse polyclonal response may be important.

The germline V gene specifies SGHRS as CDR1 and YFSETQ as CDR2. V is shortened by 3 bases, J by 2 bases, and the region joining them spans 6 bases. Its CDR3 holds 12 amino acids, cysteine through phenylalanine. The entry retains the CDR3 DNA only, 36 bases that are in frame from base 1. As regards this clone: The target of this receptor is not known. Within one base of it there is no much larger clone, and no base qualities were kept.

The immunoSEQ assay amplified TCRB CDR3 regions from about 2 micrograms of genomic DNA, or from all available DNA when less than that amount was available. For multiplex PCR, 60 forward primers for TCR V beta segments and 13 reverse primers for J beta segments were used. Synthetic control templates were spiked into each sample at limiting dilution to estimate reads per starting template. Sequencing produced 87 bp reads on the Illumina HiSeq System. From the authors' description of their analysis: PCR and sequencing errors were removed by a nearest neighbor algorithm that merged closely related sequences. TCR overlap was measured as the percentage of unique tumor TCR beta sequences also present in the same patient's peripheral blood. Not all clones reach the TCRdb copy of this immuneACCESS table, which keeps in-frame sequences only. Checked studies attribute under half of the gap to unresolved V genes and leave the rest unexplained. V and J calls and clone size come straight from that table; D and trimming were deduced from the DNA. This sample holds roughly 100,000 clones; 75% to 90% were observed only once. The biggest ten clones account for roughly 6.8% of the sample.

The sample's time point label, in plain terms: after dendritic cell vaccination, including at tumor progression/relapse. Patients were selected on the basis of adequate residual fresh-frozen tumor tissue and more than two years of available survival data. None of the glioblastoma patients carried an isocitrate dehydrogenase mutation, although molecular status otherwise varied. PBMC were collected before vaccination, two weeks after the third vaccination, and at tumor progression when it occurred. The Qiagen DNeasy Blood extraction Kit was used for extraction of genomic DNA. The sequenced sample was blood, obtained after dendritic cell vaccination. Here the chain combines TRBV5-1 and TRBJ2-7, with no confidently assigned D gene. The source is a human donor with glioblastoma. The CDR3 corresponds to CASSSDTYEQYF. At the DNA level, the sequence is TGCGCCAGCAGCTCCGACACCTACGAGCAGTACTTC.